Listed here are 3 T cell receptor beta chains from one sample, sequenced in a study of blood T cell repertoires in COVID-19 (dated by TCRdb to the early 2020s). Library preparation was by the immunoSEQ multiplex PCR assay. TCRdb took over this immuneACCESS table, retaining in-frame rearrangements with V and J assigned. Such tables are incomplete; in checked studies, under half of the missing clones stem from an unresolved V gene, and the remainder is unexplained. A total of about 200,000 clones appear in this sample, 94% of them only once. The ten largest clones take up 0.6% to 0.9% of the sample. Sequences were obtained from peripheral blood. The receptors shown here come from a man aged 25 to 40 with COVID-19, enrolled during active disease.

This chain connects TRBV19 to TRBJ1-5; D gene ambiguous. This CDR3 is built from 13 residues. V was shortened by 1 base and J by 7 bases, with 8 bases between the two germline ends. From germline, CDR1 is LNHDA and CDR2 SQIVND (reference sequence). The CDR3 spells CASSIVPGQPQHF. The CDR3 coding sequence is TGTGCCAGTAGTATAGTTCCAGGACAGCCCCAGCATTTT.

The gene calls are TRBV27 and TRBJ1-6, with 9 bases identical to TRBD1. V was clipped by 5 bases and J by 9 bases; unmatched bases: 5. This CDR3 spans 14 amino acids. The germline V gene has CDR1 MNHEY and CDR2 SMNVEV (reference sequence). The CDR3 region has the DNA TGTGCCAGCAGTCCTGGGACAGGGTTTTCACCCCTCCACTTT. This translates into CASSPGTGFSPLHF.

This clone has a single count. The chain recombines TRBV6-6 with TRBJ2-3; 12 bases match TRBD1. Germline values: CDR1 MNHNY, CDR2 SVGAGI (reference sequence). The CDR3 has 15 residues. With V trimmed by 6 bases and J by 6 bases, 7 bases remained unmatched. DNA for the CDR3: TGTGCCAGCAGGGCGGGACAGGGGGCGCATGATACGCAGTATTTT. Encoded protein: CASRAGQGAHDTQYF.